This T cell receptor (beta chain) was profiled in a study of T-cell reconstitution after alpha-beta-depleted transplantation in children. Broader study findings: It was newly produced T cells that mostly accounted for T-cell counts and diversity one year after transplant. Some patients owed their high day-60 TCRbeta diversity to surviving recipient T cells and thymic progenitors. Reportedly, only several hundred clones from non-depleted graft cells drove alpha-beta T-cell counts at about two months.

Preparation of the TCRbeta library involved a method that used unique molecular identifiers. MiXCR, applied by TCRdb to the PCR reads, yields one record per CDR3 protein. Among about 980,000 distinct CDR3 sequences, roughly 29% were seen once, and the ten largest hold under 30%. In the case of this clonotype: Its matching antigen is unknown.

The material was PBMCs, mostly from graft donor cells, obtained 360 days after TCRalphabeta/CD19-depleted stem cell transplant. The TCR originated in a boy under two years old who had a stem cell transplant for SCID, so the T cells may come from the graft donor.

This CDR3 reads CASSSDYPYNEQFF. CDR3 coding DNA: TGTGCCAGCAGTTCCGACTATCCCTACAATGAGCAGTTCTTC. The V call is TRBV12-3 or TRBV12-4, the J call TRBJ2-1; the D gene is possibly TRBD2 (5 bases). The CDR3 loop spans 14 amino acids. V was clipped by 4 bases and J by 2 bases, with 9 bases between them.